The source of this T cell receptor beta chain is a study of cytomegalovirus exposure and HLA in healthy donors. The PCR employed 60 Vbeta primers together with 13 Jbeta primers. Sequencing used immunoSEQ multiplex PCR; TCRdb keeps in-frame clones, though not all of them. The table includes 100,000 to 150,000 clones, about 78% detected once. Trimming left V 7 bases short and J 0 bases short, with 8 bases between. CDR1 is SNHLY, CDR2 FYNNEI, per germline. The CDR3 is 13 residues long. This clone was observed a handful of times. The origin of this receptor is a man aged 25-45 years in good health and CMV-seronegative. The sequenced material came from PBMCs. J is TRBJ2-3 and V is TRBV2; no clear D. CDR3 sequence (DNA): TGTGCCAGCACACCGGTTAGCACAGATACGCAGTATTTT. Protein sequence: CASTPVSTDTQYF.